Below are 22 T cell receptor beta chains sequenced from a single sample in a study of T cell repertoires in cytomegalovirus infection. TCRdb called the reads again in MiXCR, with one record for every CDR3 protein. The sample has about 890,000 distinct CDR3 sequences; around 29% are singletons. No antigen is known for these receptors. The sample here was cultured CD8+ T cells from PBMCs, taken from culture after CMV antigen stimulation. Receptors originate from a human donor in good health (CMV status not recorded). Some clones in this sample may be carry-over from other donors' samples.

For this clonotype: An end of the junction differs from the germline gene, which may be a read error. The rearrangement links TRBV6-5 to TRBJ1-5; TRBD1 might be the D (5 bases). The CDR3 contains 13 residues. Germline CDR1 and CDR2: MNHEY and SVGAGI. The CDR3 loop is CANSYRGGQPQHF. The CDR3 coding sequence is TGTGCCAACAGTTATAGGGGAGGCCAGCCCCAGCATTTT.

This clonotype was found once. A read error may account for a junction end that differs from germline. The chain employs TRBV7-2 and TRBJ2-1; a weak D match, TRBD2 (6 bases). The CDR3 contains 16 residues. CDR1 and CDR2 from the germline V gene are SGHTA and FQGNSA. CDR3 nucleotides: TGTGCCAGCAGCATAGCGTCTAGTGGGGGGACCAATGAGCAGTTCTTC. Encoded protein: CASSIASSGGTNEQFF.

The V gene is TRBV7-6, the J gene TRBJ2-2; tentatively, D is TRBD2 (5 bases). This CDR3 is built from 14 residues. With 5 bases removed from V and 8 bases from J, the gap between germline ends came to 15 bases. Germline assignment: CDR1 SGHVS and CDR2 FNYEAQ. CDR3 loop: CASSHRGVQGELFF. Here the CDR3 DNA reads TGTGCCAGCAGCCACCGGGGAGTACAGGGGGAGCTGTTTTTT.

This clonotype occurred a few times. This chain joins TRBV6-2 or TRBV6-3 and TRBJ1-5; D remains ambiguous. The V gene lost 2 bases and the J gene lost 6 bases, with 8 bases spanning the gap. The CDR3 runs to 13 residues. The germline V gene has CDR1 MNHEY and CDR2 SVGEGT. The CDR3 here is CASSYRVGQPQHF. As DNA, the CDR3 is TGTGCCAGCAGTTACAGGGTTGGTCAGCCCCAGCATTTT.

This chain uses TRBV27 with TRBJ1-1; TRBD1 matches at 8 bases. The CDR3 covers 15 residues. After removal of 8 bases from V and 0 bases from J, the junction contained 8 bases not matched to a gene. Germline V gene data show CDR1 as MNHEY and CDR2 as SMNVEV (reference sequence). The CDR3 protein is CASGIQGGLNTEAFF. The DNA of the CDR3 is TGTGCCAGCGGTATACAGGGGGGATTGAACACTGAAGCTTTCTTT.

The chain has TRBV19 and TRBJ2-7; D remains ambiguous. Germline V gene sequence: CDR1 LNHDA, CDR2 SQIVND (reference sequence). V lost 5 bases to trimming and J lost 3 bases, with 11 bases between them. There are 13 residues in the CDR3. Here the CDR3 DNA reads TGTGCCAGTAGTCCCGGCAACAACTACGAGCAGTACTTC. Its protein product is CASSPGNNYEQYF.

The V and J genes are TRBV2 and TRBJ2-3; perhaps TRBD1 as D (5 bases). The CDR3 is 14 amino acids. Per germline, CDR1 SNHLY and CDR2 FYNNEI. Trimming left V 3 bases short and J 4 bases short, with 11 bases between. The CDR3 is CASSDQGWPDTQYF. CDR3 in DNA: TGTGCCAGCAGTGACCAGGGTTGGCCAGATACGCAGTATTTT.

This rearrangement joins TRBV27 to TRBJ1-1, with 11 nucleotides matching TRBD1. Trimming took 5 bases from V and 3 from J; bases not matched to a gene: 20. Germline loops: CDR1 MNHEY, CDR2 SMNVEV (reference sequence). CDR3 size: 20 residues. CDR3 bases: TGTGCCAGCAGTCTTTACGTTCCCTGGACAGGGGGCGGGTGGGACACTGAAGCTTTCTTT. This gives the protein CASSLYVPWTGGGWDTEAFF.

V gene TRBV7-2 combines with J gene TRBJ1-5; TRBD1 might be the D (5 bases). Per the germline V gene, CDR1 is SGHTA and CDR2 is FQGNSA. The CDR3 is 16 amino acids. The ends were cut back, 5 bases at V and 4 bases at J, with 18 bases in the middle. The CDR3 bases are TGTGCCAGCAGCCTCGTCAGGGACGTTTATAATCAGCCCCAGCATTTT. The encoded protein is CASSLVRDVYNQPQHF.

This chain connects TRBV11-2 to TRBJ2-3, with D hard to call. V lost 5 bases to trimming and J lost 6 bases, with 6 bases between them. CDR1 is SGHAT, CDR2 FQNNGV, per germline. The CDR3 length is 11 residues. The CDR3 reads CASSRVDTQYF. In DNA, the CDR3 is TGTGCCAGCAGCCGGGTGGATACGCAGTATTTT.

The chain employs TRBV27 and TRBJ1-2; possibly TRBD1 for D (6 bases). Trimming removed 3 bases at V and 9 bases at J, with 17 bases between. In germline, CDR1 is MNHEY, CDR2 SMNVEV (reference sequence). The CDR3 consists of 14 residues. The CDR3 DNA follows: TGTGCCAGCAGTTTTAGCGTGGCGAGGGACAGCTACACCTTC. Protein product: CASSFSVARDSYTF.

The chain recombines TRBV13 with TRBJ1-1; 9 bases match TRBD1. Germline values: CDR1 PRHDT, CDR2 FYEKMQ (reference sequence). The CDR3 contains 17 residues. J gave up 5 bases and V 1 base, and 11 bases lay outside the gene matches. The CDR3 reads CASSLEGQGDWGTEAFF. The CDR3 coding sequence is TGTGCCAGCAGCTTAGAGGGACAGGGCGACTGGGGGACTGAAGCTTTCTTT.

As regards this clonotype: This may be a read error, as it is one base from a much larger clone. CDR3 sequence: CVSSWGQGLTYEQYF. In DNA form, the CDR3 reads TGTGTCAGCAGCTGGGGGCAGGGCCTTACCTACGAGCAGTACTTC. This chain connects TRBV7-6 to TRBJ2-7; weak D call: TRBD1 (6 bases). The CDR3 sequence is 15 residues long. Germline values: CDR1 SGHVS, CDR2 FNYEAQ.

The chain joins TRBV6-8 to TRBJ1-2; a weak D match, TRBD1 (6 bases). Germline-derived CDR1 and CDR2 are MNHGY and SAAAGT. Trimming removed 7 bases from V and 5 bases from J, with 14 bases in between. This CDR3 has 13 residues. The CDR3 here is CASTIQGGYGYTF. DNA for the CDR3: TGTGCCAGCACCATACAGGGCGGTTATGGCTACACCTTC.

This clonotype was counted only a few times. J is TRBJ1-2 and V is TRBV10-3; D is undetermined. The V gene lost 6 bases and the J gene lost 7 bases, with 12 bases spanning the gap. Per the germline V gene, CDR1 is ENHRY and CDR2 is SYGVKD. CDR3 length: 12 residues. The CDR3 spells CAIRTSPSGYTF. The CDR3 DNA sequence: TGTGCCATCAGAACAAGTCCCAGTGGCTACACCTTC.

This clonotype has only a few counts. The V and J genes are TRBV27 and TRBJ1-5, with 7 bases lining up with TRBD1. The length of the CDR3 is 14 residues. After removal of 2 bases from V and 7 bases from J, the junction contained 5 bases not matched to a gene. The germline V gene has CDR1 MNHEY and CDR2 SMNVEV (reference sequence). The CDR3 spells CASSLIGGGQPQHF. In DNA, the CDR3 is TGTGCCAGCAGTTTAATAGGGGGCGGACAGCCCCAGCATTTT.

The chain has TRBV7-2 and TRBJ1-1; TRBD1 matches 8 bases. Germline assignment: CDR1 SGHTA and CDR2 FQGNSA. The CDR3 spans 14 residues. With 3 bases clipped from V and 4 bases from J, the junction kept 4 bases outside the gene matches. CDR3 nucleotide sequence: TGTGCCAGCAGCTTCCTAACAGGGGGCACTGAAGCTTTCTTT. This codes for CASSFLTGGTEAFF.

A remark on this clonotype: At one end the junction does not follow the germline gene, possibly because of a read error. This CDR3 is CASSGSTLHF. CDR3 sequence (DNA): TGTGCCAGCAGCGGTTCAACCCTCCACTTT. The chain employs TRBV9 and TRBJ1-6; D remains ambiguous. The germline V gene has CDR1 SGDLS and CDR2 YYNGEE. The CDR3 loop spans 10 amino acids.

In the case of this clonotype: A much bigger clone sits one base away, suggesting this may be a read error. This chain connects TRBV7-8 to TRBJ1-3; possible D gene TRBD1, 6 bases. The CDR3 extends over 14 amino acids. Looked up from germline, CDR1 is SGHVS and CDR2 is FQNEAQ. CDR3 loop: CANSFRTVPFSIYF. The CDR3 DNA reads as TGTGCCAACAGCTTCAGGACAGTGCCGTTCTCCATATATTTT.

CDR3 DNA: TGTGCCAGCAGTTTATTCGGTGGCTCCTACGAGCAGTACTTC. It specifies CASSLFGGSYEQYF. The chain combines TRBV12-3 or TRBV12-4 with TRBJ2-7; D is undetermined. The CDR3 loop spans 14 amino acids. V lost 2 bases and J lost 0, with 8 bases in between.

This rearrangement joins TRBV5-1 to TRBJ1-2; TRBD1 matches 10 bases. Losses at the gene ends were 0 bases for V and 7 bases for J; bases not matched to a gene: 6. The germline V gene encodes CDR1 SGHRS and CDR2 YFSETQ. This CDR3 contains 15 residues. The CDR3 reads CASSLDDRGLGGYTF. The CDR3 region has the DNA TGCGCCAGCAGCTTGGACGACAGGGGGCTTGGTGGCTACACCTTC.

The V call is TRBV27, the J call TRBJ1-2; D gene unclear. This CDR3 has 14 residues. Between the trimmed V and J ends, which lost 4 bases and 5 bases, there was a span of 14 bases. Germline CDR1 is MNHEY and CDR2 is SMNVEV (reference sequence). CDR3 residues: CASSSKERPYGYTF. The CDR3 nucleotides are TGTGCCAGCAGTTCAAAAGAAAGGCCATATGGCTACACCTTC.